A selection of T cell receptor beta chains follows, all from one sample in a study of CD8+CD57+ T cells in acquired aplastic anemia. TCRdb itself ran the reads through MiXCR, one entry per CDR3 protein. Of hundreds of thousands of distinct CDR3 sequences listed, 65% to 80% are singletons. The material sequenced was sorted CD4+, CD8+, or CD8+CD57+ T cells (not recorded which) from PBMCs. The receptors come from a human donor in good health, serving as a control. CDR3s include the opening cysteine and the closing phenylalanine or tryptophan. D genes are given only for firm matches. For some rows the clone size is stated as once, few or many, or as a class when expanded; others skip it.

size: NA
length: 14
V: TRBV10-3
J: TRBJ1-2
D: NA
CDR3: CAIRPYRGNYGYTF
DNA: TGTGCCATCAGACCGTACCGGGGAAATTATGGCTACACCTTC

size: NA
length: 16
V: TRBV7-6
J: TRBJ2-5
D: NA
CDR3: CASSLERGGAGGTQYF
DNA: TGTGCCAGCAGCTTAGAACGGGGTGGAGCCGGGGGGACCCAGTACTTC

size: NA
length: 14
V: TRBV7-2
J: TRBJ2-5
D: TRBD2
CDR3: CASSLTSSGGTQEF
DNA: TGTGCCAGCAGCTTGACATCGAGCGGGGGGACCCAGGAGTTC

size: few
length: 15
V: TRBV20-1
J: TRBJ2-1
D: NA
CDR3: CSATPVGPGPREQFF
DNA: TGCAGTGCCACCCCTGTGGGACCGGGTCCAAGGGAGCAGTTCTTC

size: many
length: 15
V: TRBV20-1
J: TRBJ2-3
D: TRBD2
CDR3: CSARESRGGADTQYF
DNA: TGCAGTGCTAGAGAATCGCGGGGGGGCGCAGATACGCAGTATTTT

size: many
length: 16
V: TRBV7-9
J: TRBJ2-5
D: TRBD2
CDR3: CASSSPTTGGVETQYF
DNA: TGTGCCAGCAGCTCCCCGACTACCGGGGGGGTGGAGACCCAGTACTTC

size: NA
length: 12
V: TRBV20-1
J: TRBJ2-3
D: NA
CDR3: CGALDATERQYF
DNA: TGCGGCGCGCTGGACGCGACAGAGAGGCAGTATTTT

size: NA
length: 12
V: TRBV5-1
J: TRBJ2-3
D: NA
CDR3: CASSLGDHTEYF
DNA: TGCGCCAGCAGCCTTGGGGACCACACAGAGTATTTT

size: NA
length: 15
V: TRBV15
J: TRBJ1-3
D: NA
CDR3: CASSQDRDNRNTIYF
DNA: TGCGCCAGCAGTCAAGACCGGGACAATCGAAACACCATATATTTT

size: NA
length: 12
V: TRBV7-2
J: TRBJ2-5
D: NA
CDR3: CATSRARETEYF
DNA: TGTGCCACCTCGCGAGCCAGGGAGACCGAGTACTTC

size: many
length: 14
V: TRBV2
J: TRBJ1-6
D: TRBD1
CDR3: CASSVDRGGSPLHF
DNA: TGTGCCAGCTCGGTGGACAGGGGAGGGTCACCCCTCCACTTT

size: NA
length: 16
V: TRBV20-1
J: TRBJ1-1
D: NA
CDR3: CSARDPKRGMNAEAFF
DNA: TGCAGTGCTAGAGATCCGAAGAGAGGCATGAACGCTGAAGCTTTCTTT

size: NA
length: 15
V: TRBV5-1
J: TRBJ2-7
D: TRBD1
CDR3: CASSDSEQGNYEQYF
DNA: TGTGCCAGCAGCGACTCCGAACAGGGGAACTACGAGCAGTACTTC

size: NA
length: 13
V: TRBV19
J: TRBJ1-1
D: TRBD1
CDR3: CACQTGAYTEAFF
DNA: TGTGCCTGCCAGACAGGGGCGTACACTGAAGCTTTCTTT

size: NA
length: 17
V: TRBV20-1
J: TRBJ2-3
D: NA
CDR3: CSASQPDEPAGTDTQYF
DNA: TGCAGTGCTAGCCAACCGGACGAGCCGGCGGGGACAGATACGCAGTATTTT

size: NA
length: 17
V: TRBV7-2
J: TRBJ1-1
D: TRBD1
CDR3: CASSLPGRGPQHSEAFF
DNA: TGTGCCAGCAGCCTTCCGGGGAGGGGGCCCCAGCACTCTGAAGCTTTCTTT

size: NA
length: 10
V: TRBV2
J: TRBJ2-7
D: TRBD1
CDR3: CASSQPGQGF
DNA: TGTGCCAGCAGTCAACCGGGACAGGGCTTC

size: NA
length: 15
V: TRBV9
J: TRBJ2-7
D: TRBD1
CDR3: CASSGRDRGSNEQYF
DNA: TGTGCCAGCAGCGGCAGGGACAGGGGGAGCAACGAGCAGTACTTC

size: many
length: 15
V: TRBV30
J: TRBJ2-7
D: TRBD1
CDR3: CAWVHPDRGLYEQYF
DNA: TGTGCCTGGGTGCATCCGGACAGGGGGCTCTACGAGCAGTACTTC

size: NA
length: 14
V: TRBV10-3
J: TRBJ1-1
D: NA
CDR3: CASSEGRATPEAFF
DNA: TGTGCCAGCAGTGAGGGGAGGGCTACCCCTGAAGCTTTCTTT

size: many
length: 16
V: TRBV10-3
J: TRBJ1-2
D: TRBD1
CDR3: CAISEGGTGVDYGYTF
DNA: TGTGCCATCAGTGAGGGGGGGACAGGGGTGGACTATGGCTACACCTTC

size: NA
length: 18
V: TRBV7-9
J: TRBJ2-6
D: NA
CDR3: CASSLGQANTEAFNVLTF
DNA: TGTGCCAGCAGCCTAGGTCAGGCAAACACTGAAGCTTTCAACGTCCTGACTTTC

size: NA
length: 14
V: TRBV5-4
J: TRBJ2-1
D: NA
CDR3: CASSVGPGLDEQFF
DNA: TGTGCCAGCAGCGTGGGGCCCGGCTTAGATGAGCAGTTCTTC